This entry features one TCR beta chain sequence. The V and J ends lost 1 base and 0 bases, in that order; junction bases with no gene match: 2. Per the germline V gene, CDR1 is LNHNV and CDR2 is YYDKDF (reference sequence). The CDR3 is made up of 16 amino acids. The sample is drawn from a study of blood T cell repertoires in COVID-19. The overall study: Collection of acute and convalescent COVID-19 samples took place in the United States, Italy and Spain.

Sequencing was performed with immunoSEQ multiplex PCR; in TCRdb, only in-frame clones are kept and a portion is missing. The data show some 220,000 clones, about 83% seen once. The TCR originated in a human donor in a cohort sampled during active COVID-19. Sequencing was carried out using peripheral blood. The J gene is TRBJ2-4, the V gene TRBV15, with 8 bases matching TRBD2. CDR3 region: CATSRGLAGAKNIQYF. DNA of the CDR3: TGTGCCACCAGCAGAGGCCTAGCGGGAGCCAAAAACATTCAGTACTTC.